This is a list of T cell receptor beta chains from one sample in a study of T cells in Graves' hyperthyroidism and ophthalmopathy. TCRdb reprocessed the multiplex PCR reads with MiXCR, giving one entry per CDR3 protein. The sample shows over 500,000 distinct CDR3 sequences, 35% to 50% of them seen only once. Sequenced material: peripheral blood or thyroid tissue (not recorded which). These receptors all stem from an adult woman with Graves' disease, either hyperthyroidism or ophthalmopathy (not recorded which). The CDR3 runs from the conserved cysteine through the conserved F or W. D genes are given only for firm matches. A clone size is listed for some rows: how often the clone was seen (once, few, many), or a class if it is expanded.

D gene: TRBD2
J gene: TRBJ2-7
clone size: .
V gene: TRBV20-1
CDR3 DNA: TGCAGTGCTAGATTGGGACTAGCTGCCTACGAGCAGTACTTC
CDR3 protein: CSARLGLAAYEQYF

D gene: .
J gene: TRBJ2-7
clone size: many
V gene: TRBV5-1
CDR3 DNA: TGCGCCAGCAGCGGAGGGGGCGCTGGATACGAGCAGTACTTC
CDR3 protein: CASSGGGAGYEQYF

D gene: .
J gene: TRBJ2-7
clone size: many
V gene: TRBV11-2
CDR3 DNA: TGTGCCAGCACCCCGCGCGGGGTAATCTCCTACGAGCAGTACTTC
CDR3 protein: CASTPRGVISYEQYF

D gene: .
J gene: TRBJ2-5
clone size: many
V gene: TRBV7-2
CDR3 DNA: TGTGCCAGCAGCTTAGGATGGGAGACCCAGTACTTC
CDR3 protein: CASSLGWETQYF

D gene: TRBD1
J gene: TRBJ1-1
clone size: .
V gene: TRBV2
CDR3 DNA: TGTGCCAGCAGTTTGCTCCCCGGGACAGTGAACACTGAAGCTTTCTTT
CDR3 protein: CASSLLPGTVNTEAFF

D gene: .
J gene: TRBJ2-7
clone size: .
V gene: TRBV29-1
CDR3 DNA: TGCAGCAGTTTAGGTGTCAGCTCCTACGAGCAGTACTTC
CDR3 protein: CSSLGVSSYEQYF

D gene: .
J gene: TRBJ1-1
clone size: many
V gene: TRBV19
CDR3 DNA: TGTGCCAGTAGTACCCGATTAGTATCTGAAGCTTTCTTT
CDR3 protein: CASSTRLVSEAFF

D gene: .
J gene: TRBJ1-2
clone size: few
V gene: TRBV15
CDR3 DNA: TGTGCCACCAGCAGCCAGAACAACTATGGCTACACCTTC
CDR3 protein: CATSSQNNYGYTF

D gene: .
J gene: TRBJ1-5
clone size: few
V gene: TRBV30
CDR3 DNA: TGTGCCTGGAGTGTCCACGGGGACATCTCAAGTCGGCCCCAGCATTTT
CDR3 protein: CAWSVHGDISSRPQHF

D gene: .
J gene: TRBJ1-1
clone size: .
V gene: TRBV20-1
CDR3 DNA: TGCAGTGCTAGAAGCGGGCTTAACACTGAAGCTTTCTTT
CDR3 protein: CSARSGLNTEAFF

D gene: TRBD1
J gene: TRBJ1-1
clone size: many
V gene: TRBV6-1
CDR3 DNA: TGTGCCAGCAGTGCGCCTTTACAGGGGGCTGAAGCTTTCTTT
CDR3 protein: CASSAPLQGAEAFF

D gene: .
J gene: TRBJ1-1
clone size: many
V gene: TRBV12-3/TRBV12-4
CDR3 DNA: TGTGCCAGCAGCCCTGACCCCCCTCCCACTGAAGCTTTCTTT
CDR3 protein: CASSPDPPPTEAFF

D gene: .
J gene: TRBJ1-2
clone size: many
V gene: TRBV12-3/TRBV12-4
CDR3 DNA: TGTGCCAGCAACTCAAACCGGGACGGCACTATCAGCTACACCTTC
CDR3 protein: CASNSNRDGTISYTF

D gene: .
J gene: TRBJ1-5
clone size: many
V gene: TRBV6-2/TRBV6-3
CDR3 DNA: TGTGCCAGCAGGCGAGAAGCAAGAAATCAGCCCCAGCATTTT
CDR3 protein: CASRREARNQPQHF

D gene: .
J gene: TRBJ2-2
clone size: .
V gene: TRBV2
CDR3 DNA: TGTGCCACATTGTATAGGTCCACCGGGGAGCTGTTTTTT
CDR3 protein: CATLYRSTGELFF

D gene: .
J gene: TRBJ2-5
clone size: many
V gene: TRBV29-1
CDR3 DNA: TGCAGCGTTGTTATGCAGGGTGGGGAGACCCAGTACTTC
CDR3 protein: CSVVMQGGETQYF

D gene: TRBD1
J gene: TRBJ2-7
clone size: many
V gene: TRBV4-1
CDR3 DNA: TGCGCCAGCAGCCAATATCCAGGGGGCGCGTACGAGCAGTACTTC
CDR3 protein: CASSQYPGGAYEQYF

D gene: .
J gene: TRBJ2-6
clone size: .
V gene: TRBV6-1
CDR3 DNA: TGTGCCAGCAGTAGGGACGGAAGCTCTGGGGCCAACGTCCTGACTTTC
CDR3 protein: CASSRDGSSGANVLTF

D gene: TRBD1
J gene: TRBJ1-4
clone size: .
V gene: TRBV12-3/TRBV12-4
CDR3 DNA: TGTGCCAGCAGTTATACAGGGGGAAATGAAAAACTGTTTTTT
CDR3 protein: CASSYTGGNEKLFF

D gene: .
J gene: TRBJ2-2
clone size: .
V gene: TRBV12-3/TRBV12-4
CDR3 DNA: TGTGCCAGCGTATATGGTGGGAGGAACACCGGGGAGCTGTTTTTT
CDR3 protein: CASVYGGRNTGELFF

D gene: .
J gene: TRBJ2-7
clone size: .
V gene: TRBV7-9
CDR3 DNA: TGTGCCAGCAGCCCGCTGGGACGGAAAACCTACGAGCAGTACTTC
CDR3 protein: CASSPLGRKTYEQYF

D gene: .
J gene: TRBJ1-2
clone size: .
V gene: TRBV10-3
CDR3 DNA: TGTGCCATCAGGAGGGATGACTATGGCTACACCTTC
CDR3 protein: CAIRRDDYGYTF

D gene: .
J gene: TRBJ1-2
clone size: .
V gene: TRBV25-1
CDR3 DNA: TGTGCCAGCAGTGAGATCGGGGGGGCTTTTGGCTACACCTTC
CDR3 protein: CASSEIGGAFGYTF

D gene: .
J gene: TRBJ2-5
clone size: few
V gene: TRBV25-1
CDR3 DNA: TGTGCCAGCCCGACTCAAGAGACCCAGTACTTC
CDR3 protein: CASPTQETQYF

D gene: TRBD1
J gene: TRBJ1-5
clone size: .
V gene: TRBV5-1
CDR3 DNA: TGCGCCAGCAAGGGACAGGGCTATCAGCCCCAGCATTTT
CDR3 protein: CASKGQGYQPQHF

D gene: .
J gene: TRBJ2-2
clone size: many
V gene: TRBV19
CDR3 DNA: TGTGCCAGTAGTATCCCTCGCGGGACCGACACCGGGGAGCTGTTTTTT
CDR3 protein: CASSIPRGTDTGELFF

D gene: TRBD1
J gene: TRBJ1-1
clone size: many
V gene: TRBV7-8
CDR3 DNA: TGTGCCAGCAGCTTATACAGGGGGAACACTGAAGCTTTCTTT
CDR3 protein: CASSLYRGNTEAFF

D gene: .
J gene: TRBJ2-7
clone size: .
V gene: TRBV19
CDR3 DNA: TGTGCCAGCAAGGGGGAGGGCTACGAGCAGTACTTC
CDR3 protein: CASKGEGYEQYF

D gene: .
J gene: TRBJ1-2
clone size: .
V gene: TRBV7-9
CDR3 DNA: TGTGCCAGCAGCTTAAGTTTTTTGGGCTACACCTTC
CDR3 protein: CASSLSFLGYTF

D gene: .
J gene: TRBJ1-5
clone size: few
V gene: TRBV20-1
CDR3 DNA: TGCAGTGCTAGAGACCGGGGCGATCAGCCCCAGCATTTT
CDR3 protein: CSARDRGDQPQHF

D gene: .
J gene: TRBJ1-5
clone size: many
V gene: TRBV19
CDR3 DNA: TGTGCCAGTAGACTCGGCAGGATCCAGCTAGGAGATCAGCCCCAGCATTTT
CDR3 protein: CASRLGRIQLGDQPQHF

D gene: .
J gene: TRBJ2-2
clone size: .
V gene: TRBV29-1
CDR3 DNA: TGCAGCGCTCAGAGGGGGAGAGGGACCGGGGAGCTGTTTTTT
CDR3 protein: CSAQRGRGTGELFF

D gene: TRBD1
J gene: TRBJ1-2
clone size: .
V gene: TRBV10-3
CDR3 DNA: TGTGCCACCCCGACAGGGGGAGACTATGGCTACACCTTC
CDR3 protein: CATPTGGDYGYTF

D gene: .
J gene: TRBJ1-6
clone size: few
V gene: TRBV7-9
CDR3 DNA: TGTGCCAGCAGCTTAGTGGGAGAACCCTTGTCCCTCCACTTT
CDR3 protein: CASSLVGEPLSLHF

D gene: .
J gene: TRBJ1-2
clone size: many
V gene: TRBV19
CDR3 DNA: TGTGCCAGTAGTATAGCCCCCGGGACTAACTATGGCTACACCTTC
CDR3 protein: CASSIAPGTNYGYTF

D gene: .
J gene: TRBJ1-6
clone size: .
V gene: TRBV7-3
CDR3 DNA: TGTGCCAGCAGTTCCCCGGGGTTTAGTTCACCCCTCCACTTT
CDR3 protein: CASSSPGFSSPLHF

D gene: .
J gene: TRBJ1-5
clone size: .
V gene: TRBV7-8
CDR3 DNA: TGTGCCAGCAGCTTAGAAGGCAGGGAGAATCAGCCCCAGCATTTT
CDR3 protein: CASSLEGRENQPQHF

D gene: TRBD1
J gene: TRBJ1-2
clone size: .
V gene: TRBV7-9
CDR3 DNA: TGTGCCAGCAGCTTAGCGGGACAGGGGGCGTATGGCTACACCTTC
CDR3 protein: CASSLAGQGAYGYTF

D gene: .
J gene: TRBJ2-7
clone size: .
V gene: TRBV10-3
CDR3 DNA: TGTGCCATCAGTGGCCCCCGCGAGGAGCCAGCGTACGAGCAGTACTTC
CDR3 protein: CAISGPREEPAYEQYF

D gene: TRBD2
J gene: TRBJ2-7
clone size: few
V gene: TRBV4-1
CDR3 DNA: TGCGCCAGCAGCCAAGGCCCCCAGGCGGGAGGCCCTAGCGAGCAGTACTTC
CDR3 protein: CASSQGPQAGGPSEQYF

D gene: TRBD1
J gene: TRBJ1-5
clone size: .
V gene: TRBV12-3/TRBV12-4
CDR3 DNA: TGTGCCAGCAGTTTCCTCGGACAGGGAAATCATCCCCAGCATTTT
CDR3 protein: CASSFLGQGNHPQHF

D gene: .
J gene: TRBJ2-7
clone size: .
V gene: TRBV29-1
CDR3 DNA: TGCAGCGTTGCGCCTCTGGCAGGGGAAGGCTACGAGCAGTACTTC
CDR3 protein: CSVAPLAGEGYEQYF

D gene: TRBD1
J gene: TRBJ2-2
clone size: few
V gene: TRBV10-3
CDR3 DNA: TGTGCCATCAGTAAGACAGGGTCCGGGGAGCTGTTTTTT
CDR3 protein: CAISKTGSGELFF

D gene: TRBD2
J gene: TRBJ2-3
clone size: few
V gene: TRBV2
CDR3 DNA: TGTGCCAGCAGACTAGCGGGAGGTGTAGATACGCAGTATTTT
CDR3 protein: CASRLAGGVDTQYF

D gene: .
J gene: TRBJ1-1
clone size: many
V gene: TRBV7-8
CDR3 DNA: TGTGCCAGCAGCTTAAGGCGCCTCTGGGGGTCTAGGGGCACTGAAGCTTTCTTT
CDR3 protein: CASSLRRLWGSRGTEAFF

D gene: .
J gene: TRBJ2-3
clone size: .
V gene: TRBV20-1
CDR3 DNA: TGCAGTGCTAGATCGGTGGGCGGACCCCAGGGGGATACGCAGTATTTT
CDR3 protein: CSARSVGGPQGDTQYF

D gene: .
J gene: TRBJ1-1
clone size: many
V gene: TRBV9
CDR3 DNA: TGTGCCAGCAGCTTCGCCGGGACACCGGGTGAAGCTTTCTTT
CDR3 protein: CASSFAGTPGEAFF

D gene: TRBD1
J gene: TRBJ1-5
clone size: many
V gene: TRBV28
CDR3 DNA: TGTGCCAGCACAAGCCGACAGGGGGTACATCAGCCCCAGCATTTT
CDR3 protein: CASTSRQGVHQPQHF

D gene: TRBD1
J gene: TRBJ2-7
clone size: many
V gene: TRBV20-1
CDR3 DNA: TGCAGTGCAGACCGGGACAGGGCATACGAGCAGTACTTC
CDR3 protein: CSADRDRAYEQYF

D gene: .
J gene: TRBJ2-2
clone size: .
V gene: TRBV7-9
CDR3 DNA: TGTGCCAGCAGCCAAGCGGCAGGCACCGGGGAGCTGTTTTTT
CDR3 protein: CASSQAAGTGELFF

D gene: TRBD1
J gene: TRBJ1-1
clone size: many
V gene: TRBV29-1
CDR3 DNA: TGCAGCGTTGGAGATAAACAGGGGGCGAACACTGAAGCTTTCTTT
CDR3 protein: CSVGDKQGANTEAFF

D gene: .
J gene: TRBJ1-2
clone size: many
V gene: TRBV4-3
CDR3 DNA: TGCGCCAGCAGCCAAGAGCCTAGCCACTATGGCTACACCTTC
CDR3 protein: CASSQEPSHYGYTF

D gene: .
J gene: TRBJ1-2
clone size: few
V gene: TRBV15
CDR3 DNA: TGTGCCACCAGCAGAGATTACCAGGCTAGCGATATCTATGGCTACACCTTC
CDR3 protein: CATSRDYQASDIYGYTF

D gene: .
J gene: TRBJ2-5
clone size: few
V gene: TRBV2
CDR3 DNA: TGTGCCAGCAGGGGGGCGAGGCTCGGCGGCCAAGAGACCCAGTACTTC
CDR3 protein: CASRGARLGGQETQYF